This T cell receptor beta chain was retrieved from a study of blood T cell repertoires in COVID-19. Overall study: Spain, Italy and the United States supplied samples that represented acute and convalescent COVID-19. From T cells, B-cell-depleted T cells, or PBMCs came the material, which was cDNA or gDNA.

Measured with immunoSEQ multiplex PCR; TCRdb has only the in-frame clones, and not every one. The data show fewer than 450,000 clones, with less than 95% seen just once and about 0.57% held by the top ten. This clone showed up just a few times. The sample comprised PBMCs or T cells enriched from blood (not recorded which). The TCR was taken from a man younger than 30 who had recovered from COVID-19.

The CDR3 reads CASSQRQFNTGELFF. CDR3 DNA: TGTGCCAGCAGCCAAAGACAGTTCAACACCGGGGAGCTGTTTTTT. The rearrangement joins TRBV3-1 (or the pseudogene TRBV3-2) to TRBJ2-2; the D gene is possibly TRBD1 (5 bases). The CDR3 has 15 residues. With 2 bases removed from V and 2 bases from J, the gap between germline ends came to 9 bases. Germline-derived CDR1 and CDR2 are LGHDT and YNNKEL (reference sequence).